This is a list of T cell receptor beta chains from one sample in a study of vaccination and CD4 T cells after COVID-19. For these receptors, no antigen is known. From the PCR reads, TCRdb called clonotypes with MiXCR, one entry per CDR3 protein. The sample records 25,000 to 30,000 distinct CDR3 sequences, less than 45% being singletons. This sample comprised CD4+ T cells from blood, cultured in vitro, obtained about 7 months after SARS-CoV-2 vaccination. All receptors derive from a human donor who had recovered from COVID-19. Each CDR3 is given with its conserved first and last residue. D genes are given only for firm matches. Clone size is given for some rows only: seen once, a few or many times, or a class if the clone is expanded.

clone size: few; V gene: TRBV28; D gene: TRBD1; J gene: TRBJ2-7; CDR3 protein: CASNRQGGRYYEQYF; CDR3 DNA: TGTGCCAGCAACCGCCAAGGGGGCAGATACTACGAGCAGTACTTC
clone size: -; V gene: TRBV20-1; D gene: TRBD1; J gene: TRBJ1-5; CDR3 protein: CSAKVLDRAEPQHF; CDR3 DNA: TGCAGTGCTAAGGTCTTGGACAGGGCGGAGCCCCAGCATTTT
clone size: few; V gene: TRBV20-1; D gene: TRBD2; J gene: TRBJ2-5; CDR3 protein: CSARGAGGFQETQYF; CDR3 DNA: TGCAGTGCTAGAGGAGCGGGAGGGTTTCAAGAGACCCAGTACTTC
clone size: -; V gene: TRBV15; D gene: -; J gene: TRBJ2-7; CDR3 protein: CATSRGAGEIKEQYF; CDR3 DNA: TGTGCCACCAGCAGAGGGGCAGGCGAAATTAAAGAGCAGTACTTC
clone size: -; V gene: TRBV4-1; D gene: -; J gene: TRBJ1-2; CDR3 protein: CASSQNNYGYTF; CDR3 DNA: TGCGCCAGCAGCCAAAATAACTATGGCTACACCTTC
clone size: few; V gene: TRBV20-1; D gene: -; J gene: TRBJ2-2; CDR3 protein: CSAKGVAPGELFF; CDR3 DNA: TGCAGTGCTAAGGGCGTTGCGCCCGGGGAGCTGTTTTTT
clone size: -; V gene: TRBV19; D gene: TRBD2; J gene: TRBJ2-3; CDR3 protein: CASSTKASGRFTDTQYF; CDR3 DNA: TGTGCCAGTAGTACAAAAGCTAGCGGGAGATTCACAGATACGCAGTATTTT
clone size: -; V gene: TRBV7-8; D gene: -; J gene: TRBJ2-7; CDR3 protein: CASAGRNYEQYF; CDR3 DNA: TGTGCCAGCGCAGGACGGAACTACGAGCAGTACTTC
clone size: few; V gene: TRBV18; D gene: TRBD1; J gene: TRBJ1-6; CDR3 protein: CASSRDRGHSPLHF; CDR3 DNA: TGTGCCAGCTCACGGGACAGGGGGCATTCACCCCTCCACTTT
clone size: few; V gene: TRBV7-2; D gene: -; J gene: TRBJ2-3; CDR3 protein: CASSLGLSLPTDTQYF; CDR3 DNA: TGTGCCAGCAGCTTAGGTCTTAGCCTCCCAACAGATACGCAGTATTTT
clone size: -; V gene: TRBV9; D gene: -; J gene: TRBJ2-7; CDR3 protein: CASSRTDSYEQYF; CDR3 DNA: TGTGCCAGCAGTAGGACAGATTCCTACGAGCAGTACTTC
clone size: -; V gene: TRBV20-1; D gene: TRBD2; J gene: TRBJ2-1; CDR3 protein: CSASVAGGVWGEQFF; CDR3 DNA: TGCAGTGCTAGTGTAGCGGGAGGCGTATGGGGTGAGCAGTTCTTC
clone size: -; V gene: TRBV27; D gene: -; J gene: TRBJ1-1; CDR3 protein: CASSPRVSGLSIRIRTEAFF; CDR3 DNA: TGTGCCAGCAGTCCCAGAGTCTCCGGGCTGAGTATCCGAATCCGCACTGAAGCTTTCTTT
clone size: few; V gene: TRBV7-2; D gene: TRBD2; J gene: TRBJ2-1; CDR3 protein: CASRSSGRKYNEQFF; CDR3 DNA: TGTGCCAGCAGATCTAGCGGGAGAAAGTACAATGAGCAGTTCTTC
clone size: -; V gene: TRBV28; D gene: -; J gene: TRBJ2-4; CDR3 protein: CASLSGSKNIQYF; CDR3 DNA: TGTGCCAGCCTCTCGGGATCCAAAAACATTCAGTACTTC
clone size: few; V gene: TRBV7-9; D gene: -; J gene: TRBJ1-6; CDR3 protein: CASSLSGGVYNSPLHF; CDR3 DNA: TGTGCCAGCAGCTTATCCGGGGGCGTTTATAATTCACCCCTCCACTTT
clone size: -; V gene: TRBV10-1; D gene: -; J gene: TRBJ1-5; CDR3 protein: CASSLDSFNQPQHF; CDR3 DNA: TGCGCCAGCAGTTTAGACAGCTTCAATCAGCCCCAGCATTTT
clone size: -; V gene: TRBV20-1; D gene: TRBD2; J gene: TRBJ2-7; CDR3 protein: CSARTSGGSYEQYF; CDR3 DNA: TGCAGTGCTAGGACTAGCGGGGGGTCCTACGAGCAGTACTTC
clone size: -; V gene: TRBV10-2; D gene: TRBD1; J gene: TRBJ2-5; CDR3 protein: CASKKTGGNQETQYF; CDR3 DNA: TGCGCCAGCAAGAAGACAGGGGGTAATCAAGAGACCCAGTACTTC
clone size: -; V gene: TRBV6-5; D gene: TRBD2; J gene: TRBJ2-7; CDR3 protein: CASSYGTSGKYEQYF; CDR3 DNA: TGTGCCAGCAGTTATGGGACTAGCGGGAAATACGAGCAGTACTTC
clone size: -; V gene: TRBV20-1; D gene: -; J gene: TRBJ2-3; CDR3 protein: CSASPGEPTSTDTQYF; CDR3 DNA: TGCAGTGCTAGTCCCGGGGAGCCCACTAGCACAGATACGCAGTATTTT
clone size: -; V gene: TRBV7-6; D gene: -; J gene: TRBJ2-1; CDR3 protein: CASSLRLSTSNEQFF; CDR3 DNA: TGTGCCAGCAGCTTACGGCTTTCGACTAGCAATGAGCAGTTCTTC
clone size: few; V gene: TRBV20-1; D gene: TRBD2; J gene: TRBJ2-7; CDR3 protein: CSATGTSRSNEQYF; CDR3 DNA: TGCAGTGCGACCGGGACTAGCAGGAGCAACGAGCAGTACTTC
clone size: -; V gene: TRBV20-1; D gene: TRBD2; J gene: TRBJ2-1; CDR3 protein: CSAGSGSLLNEQFF; CDR3 DNA: TGCAGTGCTGGTAGCGGGAGTCTGTTGAATGAGCAGTTCTTC
clone size: -; V gene: TRBV20-1; D gene: -; J gene: TRBJ2-7; CDR3 protein: CSARTADEQYF; CDR3 DNA: TGCAGTGCGAGGACAGCCGACGAGCAGTACTTC
clone size: -; V gene: TRBV19; D gene: -; J gene: TRBJ1-2; CDR3 protein: CASRQAGTQTAYGYTF; CDR3 DNA: TGTGCCAGCCGTCAAGCGGGGACACAGACGGCTTATGGCTACACCTTC
clone size: -; V gene: TRBV28; D gene: -; J gene: TRBJ2-1; CDR3 protein: CASSFAGASLNEQFF; CDR3 DNA: TGTGCCAGCAGTTTCGCGGGGGCGTCATTGAATGAGCAGTTCTTC
clone size: -; V gene: TRBV11-2; D gene: -; J gene: TRBJ2-7; CDR3 protein: CASSSPLFYEQYF; CDR3 DNA: TGTGCCAGCAGCTCACCCCTCTTCTACGAGCAGTACTTC
clone size: -; V gene: TRBV7-8; D gene: -; J gene: TRBJ2-6; CDR3 protein: CASSFRRNSGANVLTF; CDR3 DNA: TGTGCCAGCAGCTTCCGGCGGAACTCTGGGGCCAACGTCCTGACTTTC
clone size: few; V gene: TRBV20-1; D gene: -; J gene: TRBJ2-7; CDR3 protein: CSAREAEPYEQYF; CDR3 DNA: TGCAGTGCTAGAGAAGCGGAGCCCTACGAGCAGTACTTC
clone size: -; V gene: TRBV7-3; D gene: TRBD1; J gene: TRBJ2-7; CDR3 protein: CASSLTGQGTEQYF; CDR3 DNA: TGTGCCAGCAGCTTAACGGGACAGGGCACCGAGCAGTACTTC
clone size: -; V gene: TRBV10-3; D gene: TRBD1; J gene: TRBJ2-1; CDR3 protein: CAISDKQTGGHLAGGEFF; CDR3 DNA: TGTGCCATCAGTGACAAACAGACAGGGGGACACCTGGCCGGGGGAGAGTTCTTC